This T cell receptor (beta chain) came from a study of shared clonotypes between healthy human individuals. Broader study findings: Sampling was confined to blood; repertoires within tissues likely differ. Estimated clonotype richness was generally higher in naive than memory subsets. An expected dependence of interdonor clonotype sharing on sequencing depth was noted.

Assay runs were performed at deep level. TCRdb's copy holds only in-frame clones and misses some; the assay was immunoSEQ multiplex PCR. The profile shows about 1,500,000 clones, roughly 96% of them singletons. Germline CDR1 LNHDA, CDR2 SQIVND (reference sequence). The germline V and J ends were trimmed by 6 bases and 2 bases, with 8 bases remaining between them. The CDR3 length is 13 residues. About this clone itself: Its cognate antigen is unknown.

The receptor was isolated from a man aged 25-45 years in good health. V gene TRBV19 combines with J gene TRBJ1-5; the D is unclear. The specimen sequenced was naive CD4+ T cells sorted from blood. Subset of the sample: CD45RA+ positively selected. The CDR3: CASSLIGNQPQHF. The CDR3 coding sequence is TGTGCCAGTAGCCTGATAGGCAATCAGCCCCAGCATTTT.